This T cell receptor (beta chain) originates from a study of regulatory T cells in long-lasting Graves disease. Study-level points and caveats: The study found lower TCR diversity in persistent Graves' patients than in newly diagnosed ones.

The CDR3 consists of 16 residues. The V end lost 0 bases, the J end lost 5 bases, and 17 bases lay between the germline ends. CDR1 and CDR2 from the germline V gene are LNHNV and YYDKDF (reference sequence). Only a few counts were recorded for this clonotype. Antigen specificity is unknown. Time point given: newly diagnosed GD, antithyroid drugs for less than 3 months. Extracted RNA from PBMCs served as the source of the TCR library. Building of the TCR beta libraries involved iRepertoire HTBI primers and Arm-PCR of CDR3 regions. TCRdb fed the multiplex PCR reads into MiXCR, producing one record per CDR3 protein. The sample shows 250,000 or so distinct CDR3 sequences, roughly 18% of them seen only once. These same records also appear under a second study, on T cells in Graves' hyperthyroidism and ophthalmopathy.

This receptor was identified in a woman in her 30s with Graves disease. The sequencing here drew on peripheral blood mononuclear cells (PBMCs), taken at new diagnosis, from a patient treated with antithyroid drugs. The chain uses TRBV15 and TRBJ2-7; possibly TRBD2 for D (5 bases). CDR3 protein: CATSRDLYRGSDEQYF. As DNA, the CDR3 is TGTGCCACCAGCAGAGATCTTTACCGCGGGTCGGACGAGCAGTACTTC.